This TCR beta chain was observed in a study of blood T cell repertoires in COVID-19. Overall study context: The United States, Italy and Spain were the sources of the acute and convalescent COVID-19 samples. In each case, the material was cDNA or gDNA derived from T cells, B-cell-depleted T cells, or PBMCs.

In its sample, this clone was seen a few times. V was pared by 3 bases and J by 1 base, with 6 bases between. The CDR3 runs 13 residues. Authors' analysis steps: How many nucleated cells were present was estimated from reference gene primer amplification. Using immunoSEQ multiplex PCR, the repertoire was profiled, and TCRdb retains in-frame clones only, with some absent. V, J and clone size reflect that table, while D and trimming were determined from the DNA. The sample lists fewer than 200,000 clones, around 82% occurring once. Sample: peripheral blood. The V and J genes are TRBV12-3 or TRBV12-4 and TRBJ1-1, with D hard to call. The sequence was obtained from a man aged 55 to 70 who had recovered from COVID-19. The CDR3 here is CASSLRQNTEAFF. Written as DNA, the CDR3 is TGTGCCAGCAGTTTGAGGCAGAACACTGAAGCTTTCTTT.